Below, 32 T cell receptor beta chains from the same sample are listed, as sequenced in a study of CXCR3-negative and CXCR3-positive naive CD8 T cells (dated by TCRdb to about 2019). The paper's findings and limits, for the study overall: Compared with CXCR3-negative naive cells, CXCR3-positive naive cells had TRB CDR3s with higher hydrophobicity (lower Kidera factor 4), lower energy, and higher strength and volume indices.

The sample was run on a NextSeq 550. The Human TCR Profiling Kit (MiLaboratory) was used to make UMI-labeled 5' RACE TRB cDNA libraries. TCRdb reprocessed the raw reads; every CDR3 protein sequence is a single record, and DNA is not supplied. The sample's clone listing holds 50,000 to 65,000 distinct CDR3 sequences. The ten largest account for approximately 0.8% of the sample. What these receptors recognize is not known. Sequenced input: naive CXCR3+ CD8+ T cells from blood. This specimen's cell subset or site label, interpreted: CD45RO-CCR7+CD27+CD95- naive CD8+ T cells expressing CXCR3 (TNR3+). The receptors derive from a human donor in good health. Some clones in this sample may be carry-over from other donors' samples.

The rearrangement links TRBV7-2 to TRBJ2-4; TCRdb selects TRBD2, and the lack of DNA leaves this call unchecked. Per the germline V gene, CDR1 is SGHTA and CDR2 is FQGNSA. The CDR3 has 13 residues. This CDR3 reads CASSFPAGGSPYF.

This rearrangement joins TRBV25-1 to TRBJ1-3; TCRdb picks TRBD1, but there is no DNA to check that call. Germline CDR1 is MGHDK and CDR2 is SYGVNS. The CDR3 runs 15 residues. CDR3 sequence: CATRTVLFSGNTIYF. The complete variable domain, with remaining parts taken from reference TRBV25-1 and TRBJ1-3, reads EADIYQTPRYLVIGTGKKITLECSQTMGHDKMYWYQQDPGMELHLIHYSYGVNSTEKGDLSSESTVSRIRTEHFPLTLESARPSHTSQYLCATRTVLFSGNTIYFGEGSWLTVV.

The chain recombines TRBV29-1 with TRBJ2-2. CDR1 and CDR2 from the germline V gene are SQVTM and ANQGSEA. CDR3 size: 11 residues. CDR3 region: CSVQDGGELFF.

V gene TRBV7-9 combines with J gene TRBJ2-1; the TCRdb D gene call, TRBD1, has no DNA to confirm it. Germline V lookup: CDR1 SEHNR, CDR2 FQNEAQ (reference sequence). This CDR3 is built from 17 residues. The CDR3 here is CASSHPGSEIGYNEQFF.

CDR3 protein: CASSLAGGSEKLFF. V and J are TRBV7-2 and TRBJ1-4; TCRdb designates TRBD1, a call that cannot be tested without DNA. The CDR3 is made up of 14 amino acids. Germline CDR1 SGHTA, CDR2 FQGNSA.

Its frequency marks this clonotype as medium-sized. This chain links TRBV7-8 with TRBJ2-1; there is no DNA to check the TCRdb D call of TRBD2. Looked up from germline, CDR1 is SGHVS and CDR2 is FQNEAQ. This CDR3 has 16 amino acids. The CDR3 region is CASSVPGTSVVNEQFF.

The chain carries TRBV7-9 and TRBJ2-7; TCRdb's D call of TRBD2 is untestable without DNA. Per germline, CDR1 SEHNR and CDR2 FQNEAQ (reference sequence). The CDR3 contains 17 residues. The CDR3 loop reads CASSGLRTSGGAYEQYF. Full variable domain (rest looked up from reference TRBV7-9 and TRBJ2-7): DTGVSQNPRHKITKRGQNVTFRCDPISEHNRLYWYRQTLGQGPEFLTYFQNEAQLEKSRLLSDRFSAERPKGSFSTLEIQRTEQGDSAMYLCASSGLRTSGGAYEQYFGPGTRLTVT.

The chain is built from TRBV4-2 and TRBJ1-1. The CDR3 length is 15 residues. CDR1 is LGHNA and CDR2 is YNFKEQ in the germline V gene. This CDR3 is CASSQDFGVNTEAFF.

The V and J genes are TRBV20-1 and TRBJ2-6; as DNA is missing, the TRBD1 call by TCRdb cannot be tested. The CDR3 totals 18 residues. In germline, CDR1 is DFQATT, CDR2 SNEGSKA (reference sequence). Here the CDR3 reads CSARGPDRAWSGANVLTF.

Here the CDR3 reads CASSPRTGEPYEQYF. This chain uses TRBV27 with TRBJ2-7; TCRdb's D call, TRBD1, is unchecked because there is no DNA. The CDR3 is 15 amino acids. Per germline, CDR1 MNHEY and CDR2 SMNVEV (reference sequence).

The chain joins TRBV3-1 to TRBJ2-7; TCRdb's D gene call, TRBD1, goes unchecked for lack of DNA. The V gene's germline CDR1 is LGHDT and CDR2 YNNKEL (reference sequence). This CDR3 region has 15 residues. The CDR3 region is CASSPERGPSYEQYF.

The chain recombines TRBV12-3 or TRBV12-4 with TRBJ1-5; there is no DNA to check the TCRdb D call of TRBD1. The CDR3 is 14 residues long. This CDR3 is CASSYGMRNQPQHF.

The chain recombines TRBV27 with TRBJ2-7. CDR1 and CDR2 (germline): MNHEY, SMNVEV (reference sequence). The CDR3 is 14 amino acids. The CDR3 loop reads CASSHGGSSYEQYF.

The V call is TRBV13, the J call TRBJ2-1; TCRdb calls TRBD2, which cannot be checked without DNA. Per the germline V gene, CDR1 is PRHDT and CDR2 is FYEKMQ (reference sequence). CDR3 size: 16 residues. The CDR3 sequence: CASSLPPGLAYNEQFF.

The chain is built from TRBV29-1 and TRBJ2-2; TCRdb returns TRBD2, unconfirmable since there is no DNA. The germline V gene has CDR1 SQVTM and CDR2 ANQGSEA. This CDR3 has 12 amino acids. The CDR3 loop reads CSVVGEAGELFF.

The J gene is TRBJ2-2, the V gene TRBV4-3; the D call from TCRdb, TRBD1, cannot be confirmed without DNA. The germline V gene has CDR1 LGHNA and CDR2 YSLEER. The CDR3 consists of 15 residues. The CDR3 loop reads CASSQGQLYTGELFF.

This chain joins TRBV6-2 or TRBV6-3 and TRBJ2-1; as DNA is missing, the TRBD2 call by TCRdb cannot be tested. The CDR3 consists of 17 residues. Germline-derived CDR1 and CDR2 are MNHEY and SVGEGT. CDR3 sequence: CASSYSREEHPYNEQFF.

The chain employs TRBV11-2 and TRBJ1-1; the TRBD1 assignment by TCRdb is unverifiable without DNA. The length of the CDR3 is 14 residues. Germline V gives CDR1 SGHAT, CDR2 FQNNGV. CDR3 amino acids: CASSSGPLGTEAFF. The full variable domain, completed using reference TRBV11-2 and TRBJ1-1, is EAGVAQSPRYKIIEKRQSVAFWCNPISGHATLYWYQQILGQGPKLLIQFQNNGVVDDSQLPKDRFSAERLKGVDSTLKIQPAKLEDSAVYLCASSSGPLGTEAFFGQGTRLTVV.

The CDR3 is CASSLRQLGMRLVNTEAFF. This chain joins TRBV7-2 and TRBJ1-1; checking the TCRdb D call of TRBD1 is not possible without DNA. The CDR3 extends over 19 amino acids. The germline V gene has CDR1 SGHTA and CDR2 FQGNSA.

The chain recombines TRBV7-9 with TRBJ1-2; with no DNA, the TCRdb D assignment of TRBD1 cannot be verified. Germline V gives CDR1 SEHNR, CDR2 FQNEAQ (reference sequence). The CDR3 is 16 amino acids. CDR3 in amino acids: CASSLASSDSSYGYTF.

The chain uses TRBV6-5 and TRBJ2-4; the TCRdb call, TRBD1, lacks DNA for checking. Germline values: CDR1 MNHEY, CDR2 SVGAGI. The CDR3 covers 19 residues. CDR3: CASSYRTGDPELAKNIQYF.

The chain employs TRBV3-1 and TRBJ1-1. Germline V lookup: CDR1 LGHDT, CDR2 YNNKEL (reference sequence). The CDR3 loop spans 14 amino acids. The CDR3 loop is CASSQEYGDTEAFF.

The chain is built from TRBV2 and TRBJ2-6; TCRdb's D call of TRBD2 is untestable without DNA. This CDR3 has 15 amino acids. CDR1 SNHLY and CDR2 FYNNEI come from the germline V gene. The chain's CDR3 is CASSESVGESNVLTF.

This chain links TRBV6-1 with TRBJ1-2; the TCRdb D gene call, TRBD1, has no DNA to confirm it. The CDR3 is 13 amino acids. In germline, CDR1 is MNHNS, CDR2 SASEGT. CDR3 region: CANRLEGAYGYTF.

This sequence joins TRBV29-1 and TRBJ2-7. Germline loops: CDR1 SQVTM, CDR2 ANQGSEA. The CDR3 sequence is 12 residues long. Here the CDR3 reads CSVGGNSYEQYF.

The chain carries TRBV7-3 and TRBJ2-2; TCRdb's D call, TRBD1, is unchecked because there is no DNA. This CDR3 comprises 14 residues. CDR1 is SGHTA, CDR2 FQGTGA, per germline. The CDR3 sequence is CASSLGQGTGELFF.

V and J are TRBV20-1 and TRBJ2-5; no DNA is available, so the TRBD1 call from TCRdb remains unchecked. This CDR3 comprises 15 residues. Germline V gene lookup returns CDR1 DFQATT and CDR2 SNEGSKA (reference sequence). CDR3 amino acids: CSARDWTDYQETQYF.

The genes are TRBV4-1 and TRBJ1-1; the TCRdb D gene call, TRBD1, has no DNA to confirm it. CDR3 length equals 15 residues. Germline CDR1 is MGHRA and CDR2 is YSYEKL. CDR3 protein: CASSQRTGFPTEAFF.

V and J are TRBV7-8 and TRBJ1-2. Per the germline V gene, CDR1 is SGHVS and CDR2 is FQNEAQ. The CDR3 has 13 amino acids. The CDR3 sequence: CASSLGIWEGYTF. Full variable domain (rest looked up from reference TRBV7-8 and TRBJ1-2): GAGVSQSPRYKVAKRGQDVALRCDPISGHVSLFWYQQALGQGPEFLTYFQNEAQLDKSGLPSDRFFAERPEGSVSTLKIQRTQQEDSAVYLCASSLGIWEGYTFGSGTRLTVV.

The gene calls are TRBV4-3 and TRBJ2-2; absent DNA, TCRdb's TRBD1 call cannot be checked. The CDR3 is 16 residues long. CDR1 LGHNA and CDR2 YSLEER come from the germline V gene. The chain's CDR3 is CASSQYRAREGGELFF.

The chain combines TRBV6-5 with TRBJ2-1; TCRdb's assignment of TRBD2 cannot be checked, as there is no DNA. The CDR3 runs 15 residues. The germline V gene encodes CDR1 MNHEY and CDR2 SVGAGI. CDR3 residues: CASSNSGDSYNEQFF.

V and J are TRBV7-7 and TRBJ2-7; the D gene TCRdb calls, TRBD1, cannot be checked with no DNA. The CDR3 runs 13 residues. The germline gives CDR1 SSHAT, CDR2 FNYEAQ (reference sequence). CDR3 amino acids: CASSPGQTYEQYF.